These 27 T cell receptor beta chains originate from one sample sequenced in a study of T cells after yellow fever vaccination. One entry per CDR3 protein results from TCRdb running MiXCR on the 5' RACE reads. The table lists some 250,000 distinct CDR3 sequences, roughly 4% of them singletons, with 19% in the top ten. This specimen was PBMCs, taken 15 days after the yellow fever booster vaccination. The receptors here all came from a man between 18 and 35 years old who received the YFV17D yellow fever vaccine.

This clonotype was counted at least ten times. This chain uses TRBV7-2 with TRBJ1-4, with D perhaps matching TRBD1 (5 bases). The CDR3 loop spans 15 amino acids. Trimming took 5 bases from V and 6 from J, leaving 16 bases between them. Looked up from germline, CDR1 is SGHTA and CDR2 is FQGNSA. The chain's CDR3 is CASSRGGQTHEKLFF. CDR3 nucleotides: TGTGCCAGCAGCAGGGGTGGGCAGACACATGAAAAACTGTTTTTT.

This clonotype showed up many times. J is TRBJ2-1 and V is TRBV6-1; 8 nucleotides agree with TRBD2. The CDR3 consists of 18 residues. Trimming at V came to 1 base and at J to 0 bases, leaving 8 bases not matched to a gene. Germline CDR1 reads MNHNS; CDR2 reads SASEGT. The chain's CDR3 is CASSEEAGGRSSYNEQFF. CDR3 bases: TGTGCCAGCAGTGAAGAGGCGGGGGGCCGGAGCTCCTACAATGAGCAGTTCTTC.

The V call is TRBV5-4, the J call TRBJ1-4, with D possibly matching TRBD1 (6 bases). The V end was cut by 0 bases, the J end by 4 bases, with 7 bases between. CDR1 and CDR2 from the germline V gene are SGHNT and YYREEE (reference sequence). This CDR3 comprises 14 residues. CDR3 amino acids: CASSLGQDNEKLFF. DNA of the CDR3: TGTGCCAGCAGCTTGGGACAGGATAATGAAAAACTGTTTTTT.

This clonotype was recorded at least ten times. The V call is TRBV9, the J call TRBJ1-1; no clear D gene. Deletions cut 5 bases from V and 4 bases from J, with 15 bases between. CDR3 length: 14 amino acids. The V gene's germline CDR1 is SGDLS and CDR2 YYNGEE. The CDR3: CASRSPDGGTEAFF. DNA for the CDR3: TGTGCCAGCAGATCACCGGACGGCGGCACTGAAGCTTTCTTT.

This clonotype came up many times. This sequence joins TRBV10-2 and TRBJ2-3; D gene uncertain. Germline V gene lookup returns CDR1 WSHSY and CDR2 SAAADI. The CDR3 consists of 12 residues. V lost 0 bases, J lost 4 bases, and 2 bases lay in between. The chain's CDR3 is CASSESSDTQYF. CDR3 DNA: TGCGCCAGCAGTGAGTCGTCAGATACGCAGTATTTT.

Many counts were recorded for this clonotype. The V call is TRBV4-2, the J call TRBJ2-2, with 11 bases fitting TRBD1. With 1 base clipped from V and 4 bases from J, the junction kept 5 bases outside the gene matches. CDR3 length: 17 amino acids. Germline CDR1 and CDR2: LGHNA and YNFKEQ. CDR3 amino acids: CASSQVYGQGATGELFF. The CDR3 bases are TGTGCCAGCAGCCAAGTCTATGGACAGGGGGCCACCGGGGAGCTGTTTTTT.

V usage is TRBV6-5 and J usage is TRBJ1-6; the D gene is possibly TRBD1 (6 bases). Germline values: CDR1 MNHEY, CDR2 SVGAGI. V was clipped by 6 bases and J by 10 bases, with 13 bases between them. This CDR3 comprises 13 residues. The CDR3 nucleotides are TGTGCCAGCAGACAGGGTATTTGGTCACCCCTCCACTTT. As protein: CASRQGIWSPLHF.

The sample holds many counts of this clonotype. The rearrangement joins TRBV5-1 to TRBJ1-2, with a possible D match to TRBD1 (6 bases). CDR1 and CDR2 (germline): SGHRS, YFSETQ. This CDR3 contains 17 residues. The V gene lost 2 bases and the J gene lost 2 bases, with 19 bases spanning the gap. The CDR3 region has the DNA TGCGCCAGCAGCTTTTCTCCAGGGGTCGATTCCAACTATGGCTACACCTTC. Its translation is CASSFSPGVDSNYGYTF.

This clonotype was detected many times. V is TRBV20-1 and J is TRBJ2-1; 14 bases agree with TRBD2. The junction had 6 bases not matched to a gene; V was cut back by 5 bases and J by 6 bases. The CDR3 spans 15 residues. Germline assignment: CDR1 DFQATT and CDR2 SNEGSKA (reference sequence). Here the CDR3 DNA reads TGCAGTGCTTATAGCGGGACTAGCGGGGGCAATGAGCAGTTCTTC. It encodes CSAYSGTSGGNEQFF.

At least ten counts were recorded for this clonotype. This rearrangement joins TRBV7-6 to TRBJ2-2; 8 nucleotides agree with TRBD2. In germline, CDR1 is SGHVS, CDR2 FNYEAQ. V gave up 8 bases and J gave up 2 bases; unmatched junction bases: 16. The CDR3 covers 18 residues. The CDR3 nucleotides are TGTGCCAGCTGGGCGGGGGGCTCCAGATATATTAACACCGGGGAGCTGTTTTTT. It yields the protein CASWAGGSRYINTGELFF.

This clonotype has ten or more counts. CDR3 loop: CAISEKGGETQYF. The CDR3 bases are TGTGCCATCAGTGAGAAGGGAGGAGAGACCCAGTACTTC. V is TRBV10-3 and J is TRBJ2-5, with D perhaps matching TRBD2 (6 bases). The germline V and J ends were trimmed by 2 bases and 4 bases, with 8 bases remaining between them. Germline V gene sequence: CDR1 ENHRY, CDR2 SYGVKD. The CDR3 has 13 amino acids.

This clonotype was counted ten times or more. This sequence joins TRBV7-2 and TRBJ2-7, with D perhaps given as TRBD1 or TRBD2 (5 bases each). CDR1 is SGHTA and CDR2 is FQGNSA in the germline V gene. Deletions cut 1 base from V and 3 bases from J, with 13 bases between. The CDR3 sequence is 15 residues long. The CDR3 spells CASSLGGDRSYEQYF. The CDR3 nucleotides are TGTGCCAGCAGCTTAGGAGGGGACCGAAGCTACGAGCAGTACTTC.

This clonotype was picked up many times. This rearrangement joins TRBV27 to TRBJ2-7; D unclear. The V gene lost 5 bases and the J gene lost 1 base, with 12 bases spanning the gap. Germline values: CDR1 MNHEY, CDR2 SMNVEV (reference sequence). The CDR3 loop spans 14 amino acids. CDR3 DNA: TGTGCCAGCAGTGTGGTGGCAGATTCCTACGAGCAGTACTTC. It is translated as CASSVVADSYEQYF.

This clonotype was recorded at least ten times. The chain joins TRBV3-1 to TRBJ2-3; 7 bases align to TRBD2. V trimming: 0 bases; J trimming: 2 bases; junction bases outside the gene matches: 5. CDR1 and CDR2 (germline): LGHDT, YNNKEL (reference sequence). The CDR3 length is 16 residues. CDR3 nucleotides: TGTGCCAGCAGCCAAGATTCCAGCGGGGTCACAGATACGCAGTATTTT. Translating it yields CASSQDSSGVTDTQYF.

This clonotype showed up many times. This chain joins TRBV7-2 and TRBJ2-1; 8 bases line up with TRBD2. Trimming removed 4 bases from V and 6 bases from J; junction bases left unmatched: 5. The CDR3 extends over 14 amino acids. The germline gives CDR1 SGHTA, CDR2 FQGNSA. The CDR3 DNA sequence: TGTGCCAGCAGCTCAATCGGGGGGGGCAATGAGCAGTTCTTC. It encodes CASSSIGGGNEQFF.

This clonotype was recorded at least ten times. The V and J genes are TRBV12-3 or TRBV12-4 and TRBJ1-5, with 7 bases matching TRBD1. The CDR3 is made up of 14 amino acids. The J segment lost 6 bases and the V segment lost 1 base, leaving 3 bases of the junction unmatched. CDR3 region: CASSLEGASQPQHF. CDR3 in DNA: TGTGCCAGCAGTTTAGAGGGGGCGAGTCAGCCCCAGCATTTT.

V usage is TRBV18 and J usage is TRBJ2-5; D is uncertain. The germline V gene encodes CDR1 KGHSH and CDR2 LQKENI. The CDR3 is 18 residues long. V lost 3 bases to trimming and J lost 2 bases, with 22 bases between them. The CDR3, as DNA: TGTGCCAGCTCACCCCCGGTCCTGGACGGCCATGGTCAAGAGACCCAGTACTTC. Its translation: CASSPPVLDGHGQETQYF.

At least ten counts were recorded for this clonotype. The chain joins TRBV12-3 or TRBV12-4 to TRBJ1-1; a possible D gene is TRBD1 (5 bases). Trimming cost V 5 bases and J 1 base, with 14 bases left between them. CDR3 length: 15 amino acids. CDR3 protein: CASSPMGDGNTEAFF. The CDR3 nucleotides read TGTGCCAGCAGTCCAATGGGGGACGGGAACACTGAAGCTTTCTTT.

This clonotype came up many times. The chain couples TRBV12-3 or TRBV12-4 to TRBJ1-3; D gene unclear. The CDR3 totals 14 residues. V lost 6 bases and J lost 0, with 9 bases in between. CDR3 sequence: CASRPGTSGNTIYF. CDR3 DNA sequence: TGTGCCAGCAGGCCGGGAACCTCTGGAAACACCATATATTTT.

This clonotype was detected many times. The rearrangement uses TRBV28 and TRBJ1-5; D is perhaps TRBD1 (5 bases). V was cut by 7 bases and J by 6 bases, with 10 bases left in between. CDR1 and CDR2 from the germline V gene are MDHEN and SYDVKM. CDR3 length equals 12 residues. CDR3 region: CASTHGGQPQHF. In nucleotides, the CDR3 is TGTGCCAGCACCCACGGGGGTCAGCCCCAGCATTTT.

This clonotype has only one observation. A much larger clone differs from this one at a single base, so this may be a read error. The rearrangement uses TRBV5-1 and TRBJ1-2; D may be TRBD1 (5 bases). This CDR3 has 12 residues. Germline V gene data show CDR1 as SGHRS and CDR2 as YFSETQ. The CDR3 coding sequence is TGCGCCGGCAGTTGGGGAGGACACGGCTACACCTTC. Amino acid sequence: CAGSWGGHGYTF.

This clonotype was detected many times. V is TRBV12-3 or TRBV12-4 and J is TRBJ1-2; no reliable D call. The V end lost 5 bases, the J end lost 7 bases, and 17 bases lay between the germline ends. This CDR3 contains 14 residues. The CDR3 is CASSPRFRARGYTF. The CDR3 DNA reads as TGTGCCAGCAGTCCCCGGTTCAGAGCGCGTGGCTACACCTTC.

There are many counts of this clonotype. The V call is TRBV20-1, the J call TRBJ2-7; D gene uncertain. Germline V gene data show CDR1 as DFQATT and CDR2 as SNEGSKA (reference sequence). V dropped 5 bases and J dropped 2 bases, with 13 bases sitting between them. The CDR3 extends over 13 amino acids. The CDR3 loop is CSAGRRTTYEQYF. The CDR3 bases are TGCAGTGCTGGACGACGGACGACCTACGAGCAGTACTTC.

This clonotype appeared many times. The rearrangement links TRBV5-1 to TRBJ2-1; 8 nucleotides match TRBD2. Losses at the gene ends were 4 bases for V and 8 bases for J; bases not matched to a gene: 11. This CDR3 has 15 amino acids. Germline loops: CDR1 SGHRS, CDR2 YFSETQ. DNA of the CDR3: TGCGCCAGCAGCCCCCGTGCGCGGGGGGCGGATGAGCAGTTCTTC. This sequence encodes CASSPRARGADEQFF.

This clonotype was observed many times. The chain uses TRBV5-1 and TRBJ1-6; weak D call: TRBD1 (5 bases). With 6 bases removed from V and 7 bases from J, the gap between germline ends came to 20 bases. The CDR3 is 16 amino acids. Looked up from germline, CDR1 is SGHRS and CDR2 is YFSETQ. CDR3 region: CASNIGHVDKNSPLHF. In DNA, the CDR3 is TGCGCCAGCAACATAGGACATGTCGATAAAAATTCACCCCTCCACTTT.

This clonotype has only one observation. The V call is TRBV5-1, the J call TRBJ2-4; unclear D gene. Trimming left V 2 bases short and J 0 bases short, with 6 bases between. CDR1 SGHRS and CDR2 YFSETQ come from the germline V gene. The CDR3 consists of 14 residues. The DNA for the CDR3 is TGCGCCAGCAGCTTAAGTGTAGCCAAAAACATTCAGTACTTC. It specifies CASSLSVAKNIQYF.

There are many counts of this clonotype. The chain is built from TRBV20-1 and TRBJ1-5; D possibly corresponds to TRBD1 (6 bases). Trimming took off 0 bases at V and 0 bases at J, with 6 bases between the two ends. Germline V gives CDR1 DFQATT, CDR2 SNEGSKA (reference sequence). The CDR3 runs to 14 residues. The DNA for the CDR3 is TGCAGTGCTAGAGAGGGGGCTAGCAATCAGCCCCAGCATTTT. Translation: CSAREGASNQPQHF.